The sequence of this TCR beta chain was determined in a study of identical twins. Whole-study results and caveats: There was more out-of-frame TCR alpha sharing in monozygotic twins than models estimated. Analyses based on zero insertions could be partly confounded by invariant MAIT and iNKT cells. Shared out-of-frame alpha sequences (those common to twins) showed excess low generation probability.

TCRdb ran MiXCR on the 5' RACE reads and lists one entry per CDR3 protein. The sample includes fewer than 450,000 distinct CDR3 sequences, 9% to 10% of them seen just once. About this clonotype: Its antigen is unidentified. A much larger clone differs from this one at a single base, so this may be a read error.

The CDR3 contains 15 residues. Trimming removed 1 base at V and 5 bases at J, with 15 bases between. Germline V gives CDR1 LGHDT, CDR2 YNNKEL (reference sequence). This receptor was obtained from a woman in her forties or fifties in good health. The chain links TRBV3-1 to TRBJ2-7; no clear D. Source material: naive T cells sorted from blood. The CDR3 loop reads CASSQGPGSYHEQYV. CDR3 coding DNA: TGTGCCAGCAGCCAAGGTCCAGGAAGCTACCACGAGCAGTACGTC.